This TCR beta chain was sequenced during a study of blood T cell repertoires in COVID-19. Study summary: Acute and convalescent COVID-19 samples came from the United States, Italy and Spain.

Here immunoSEQ multiplex PCR was the method, and the copy in TCRdb shows in-frame clones only, minus some. The sample consists of around 310,000 clones, around 87% of them appearing once. V lost 3 bases and J 11 bases, leaving 15 bases between the germline ends. There are 14 residues in the CDR3. Germline-derived CDR1 and CDR2 are SGHRS and YFSETQ. This TCR was sampled from a woman in her thirties or forties with COVID-19, enrolled during active disease. What was sequenced was peripheral blood. The V call is TRBV5-1, the J call TRBJ1-6; D perhaps matches TRBD1 (6 bases). CDR3 residues: CASSSRDTGAPLHF. The CDR3 nucleotides are TGCGCCAGCAGCTCCCGGGACACCGGGGCACCCCTCCACTTT. Combining the CDR3 with reference TRBV5-1 and TRBJ1-6 gives the whole variable domain KAGVTQTPRYLIKTRGQQVTLSCSPISGHRSVSWYQQTPGQGLQFLFEYFSETQRNKGNFPGRFSGRQFSNSRSEMNVSTLELGDSALYLCASSSRDTGAPLHFGNGTRLTVT.